This entry lists 13 T cell receptor beta chains sequenced from one sample in a study of blood T cell repertoires in COVID-19. Profiling relied on immunoSEQ multiplex PCR, and the TCRdb table lists in-frame clones only, not all of them. The data hold a few hundred thousand clones, with around 88% observed a single time. Sequencing used peripheral blood. The receptor set was obtained from a woman in her sixties or seventies with COVID-19, enrolled during active disease.

The J gene is TRBJ2-3, the V gene TRBV6-6; D uncertain. Germline V gene data show CDR1 as MNHNY and CDR2 as SVGAGI (reference sequence). The V and J ends lost 2 bases and 6 bases respectively, with 12 bases between them. CDR3 length: 14 amino acids. The CDR3 protein is CASSYTRINDTQYF. In DNA, the CDR3 is TGTGCCAGCAGTTACACGAGGATTAACGATACGCAGTATTTT.

The chain has TRBV6-6 and TRBJ1-2, with D maybe TRBD1 (5 bases). CDR3 length: 14 residues. CDR1 MNHNY and CDR2 SVGAGI come from the germline V gene (reference sequence). Trimming left V 5 bases short and J 4 bases short, with 14 bases between. The CDR3 region has the DNA TGTGCCAGCAGTACATTGAACAGGATCTATGGCTACACCTTC. As protein: CASSTLNRIYGYTF.

This sequence joins TRBV19 and TRBJ1-5, with unresolved D. The V gene's germline CDR1 is LNHDA and CDR2 SQIVND (reference sequence). This CDR3 contains 14 residues. Trimming took 5 bases from V and 7 from J, leaving 15 bases between them. In nucleotides, the CDR3 is TGTGCCAGTAGTTGGACTGGGAAGGGACAGCCCCAGCATTTT. It translates to CASSWTGKGQPQHF.

The rearrangement links TRBV9 to TRBJ2-3; 8 bases are a match to TRBD2. This CDR3 has 15 amino acids. Per germline, CDR1 SGDLS and CDR2 YYNGEE. The J segment lost 5 bases and the V segment lost 0 bases, leaving 5 bases of the junction unmatched. CDR3 coding DNA: TGTGCCAGCAGCGTAGAGGGGACTAGAAAAGATACGCAGTATTTT. Translation: CASSVEGTRKDTQYF. Complete variable domain (other parts from reference TRBV9 and TRBJ2-3): DSGVTQTPKHLITATGQRVTLRCSPRSGDLSVYWYQQSLDQGLQFLIQYYNGEERAKGNILERFSAQQFPDLHSELNLSSLELGDSALYFCASSVEGTRKDTQYFGPGTRLTVL.

The rearrangement links TRBV20-1 to TRBJ2-3; 7 positions agree with TRBD2. CDR1 is DFQATT and CDR2 is SNEGSKA in the germline V gene (reference sequence). The CDR3 is 14 residues long. The junction had 6 bases not matched to a gene; V was cut back by 3 bases and J by 3 bases. CDR3 in amino acids: CSASSGSGTDTQYF. The CDR3 DNA sequence: TGCAGTGCTAGTAGTGGTAGCGGGACAGATACGCAGTATTTT.

The chain employs TRBV6-5 and TRBJ2-7; 10 bases are shared with TRBD1. CDR3 length: 15 residues. V trimming: 0 bases; J trimming: 1 base; junction bases outside the gene matches: 0. The germline gives CDR1 MNHEY, CDR2 SVGAGI. The CDR3: CASSYSGQGSYEQYF. The CDR3, as DNA: TGTGCCAGCAGTTACTCGGGACAGGGGTCCTACGAGCAGTACTTC.

Of note for this clone: A junction boundary mismatches the germline segment, possibly from a read error. As DNA, the CDR3 is TGTGCCAGCAGGCCAGAAGGGGGACCGGATACTTTC. Protein product: CASRPEGGPDTF. The chain carries TRBV2 and TRBJ2-7; tentative D call: TRBD1 (6 bases). CDR1 SNHLY and CDR2 FYNNEI come from the germline V gene. The CDR3 extends over 12 amino acids.

This chain joins TRBV6-5 and TRBJ2-3; possibly TRBD2 for D (5 bases). V was trimmed by 7 bases and J by 6 bases, leaving 14 bases between them. Germline CDR1 and CDR2: MNHEY and SVGAGI. The CDR3 sequence is 13 residues long. CDR3 sequence: CASMTQSGDTQYF. For the CDR3, the DNA is TGTGCCAGCATGACACAAAGCGGTGATACGCAGTATTTT.

V is TRBV14 and J is TRBJ2-7; unclear D gene. Germline V gene data show CDR1 as SGHDN and CDR2 as FVKESK. The CDR3 sequence is 11 residues long. Trimming pared 5 bases from V and 3 bases from J, leaving 5 bases between. Here the CDR3 DNA reads TGTGCCAGCAGCAACGGCTACGAGCAGTACTTC. It translates to CASSNGYEQYF.

The chain combines TRBV19 with TRBJ1-4; TRBD1 is a possible D gene (5 bases). This CDR3 has 18 amino acids. Germline CDR1 and CDR2: LNHDA and SQIVND (reference sequence). V lost 6 bases to trimming and J lost 0 bases, with 20 bases between them. The CDR3 DNA follows: TGTGCCAGTAGCCTCCAGGGTACTGGCTACACAACTAATGAAAAACTGTTTTTT. Its translation is CASSLQGTGYTTNEKLFF.

The rearrangement uses TRBV2 and TRBJ2-7; 10 bases are a match to TRBD1. After removal of 5 bases from V and 5 bases from J, the junction contained 6 bases not matched to a gene. The CDR3 runs 14 residues. Germline CDR1 and CDR2: SNHLY and FYNNEI. The CDR3 spells CASSQKTGGHEQYF. In DNA form, the CDR3 reads TGTGCCAGCAGTCAGAAGACAGGGGGCCACGAGCAGTACTTC.

The chain links TRBV19 to TRBJ2-1, with 13 positions matching TRBD2. Germline V gives CDR1 LNHDA, CDR2 SQIVND (reference sequence). The CDR3 spans 16 residues. The J segment lost 7 bases and the V segment lost 5 bases, leaving 8 bases of the junction unmatched. For the CDR3, the DNA is TGTGCCAGTAGTCGTACTAGCGGGGGGGCCATGAATGAGCAGTTCTTC. As protein: CASSRTSGGAMNEQFF.

J is TRBJ2-1 and V is TRBV5-6; TRBD1 agrees at 7 bases. This CDR3 is built from 16 residues. Germline CDR1 is SGHDT and CDR2 is YYEEEE. The V gene end was trimmed by 5 bases and the J gene end by 6 bases; junction bases not matched to a gene: 14. As DNA, the CDR3 is TGTGCCAGCAGACGAGGTCCGGGACAGCAGCGCAATGAGCAGTTCTTC. This translates into CASRRGPGQQRNEQFF. Combining the CDR3 with reference TRBV5-6 and TRBJ2-1 gives the whole variable domain DAGVTQSPTHLIKTRGQQVTLRCSPKSGHDTVSWYQQALGQGPQFIFQYYEEEERQRGNFPDRFSGHQFPNYSSELNVNALLLGDSALYLCASRRGPGQQRNEQFFGPGTRLTVL.